The entry below gives a single T cell receptor beta chain sequence along with its context. The source of the sample is a study of blood T cell repertoires in COVID-19. Study-wide context: Spain, Italy and the United States supplied samples that represented acute and convalescent COVID-19.

The CDR3 has 16 amino acids. Cohort 3 recovery required two negative PCRs, clearance, or symptom resolution. This table comes from immunoSEQ multiplex PCR, and its TCRdb copy is limited to in-frame clones, with some not included. The sample carries some 300,000 clones, approximately 88% recorded once. The sequenced sample consisted of PBMCs or T cells enriched from blood (not recorded which). The TCR was taken from a woman aged 25 to 39 who had recovered from COVID-19. The rearrangement uses TRBV21-1 and TRBJ2-1; the table names TRBD2, a call not compared with the DNA. TRBV21-1 is a known pseudogene. The CDR3 here is CASSKVEREGRNEQFF. The CDR3 DNA sequence: TGTGCCAGCAGCAAAGTGGAGCGGGAGGGCCGCAATGAGCAGTTCTTC.